Following are 8 T cell receptor beta chains from one sample sequenced in a study of cytomegalovirus exposure and HLA in healthy donors. The PCR ran on 60 Vbeta and 13 Jbeta primers. Method: immunoSEQ multiplex PCR; TCRdb's copy keeps in-frame clones and lacks some. The sample holds 140,000 or so clones, nearly 90% seen once. The specimen sequenced was PBMCs. The receptor set was obtained from a woman aged 40 to 50 in good health and CMV-seronegative.

The table lists this clone with a few counts. This chain joins TRBV27 and TRBJ1-4, with TRBD1 matching over 8 bases. This CDR3 spans 14 amino acids. Germline V gene sequence: CDR1 MNHEY, CDR2 SMNVEV (reference sequence). After removal of 5 bases from V and 9 bases from J, the junction contained 8 bases not matched to a gene. The CDR3 reads CASSAGGQIQKLFF. The CDR3 DNA is TGTGCCAGCAGTGCAGGGGGCCAAATCCAAAAACTGTTTTTT. The complete variable domain, with remaining parts taken from reference TRBV27 and TRBJ1-4, reads EAQVTQNPRYLITVTGKKLTVTCSQNMNHEYMSWYRQDPGLGLRQIYYSMNVEVTDKGDVPEGYKVSRKEKRNFPLILESPSPNQTSLYFCASSAGGQIQKLFFGSGTQLSVL.

This clone came up a few times. This sequence joins TRBV6-5 and TRBJ2-7, with D uncertain. The CDR3 has 12 amino acids. V gave up 6 bases and J gave up 1 base, with 7 bases separating them. Germline values: CDR1 MNHEY, CDR2 SVGAGI. CDR3 protein: CASSAGSYEQYF. CDR3 DNA: TGTGCCAGCAGCGCAGGTTCCTACGAGCAGTACTTC.

The chain couples TRBV5-1 to TRBJ2-1; 12 bases are a match to TRBD2. Per the germline V gene, CDR1 is SGHRS and CDR2 is YFSETQ. This CDR3 has 16 residues. Trimming cost V 0 bases and J 8 bases; bases outside gene matches: 6. Here the CDR3 DNA reads TGCGCCAGCAGCTTGGCTCTAGCGGGAGGGCCCCATGAGCAGTTCTTC. Translation: CASSLALAGGPHEQFF.

The V and J genes are TRBV6-5 and TRBJ2-2; TRBD2 is a possible D gene (5 bases). The V and J ends lost 6 bases and 8 bases respectively, with 13 bases between them. This CDR3 is built from 13 residues. Per germline, CDR1 MNHEY and CDR2 SVGAGI. Here the CDR3 DNA reads TGTGCCAGCAGCTCGCGTGGAGGAGGGGAGCTGTTTTTT. It encodes CASSSRGGGELFF.

The genes are TRBV11-3 and TRBJ2-1; 10 bases agree with TRBD2. From germline, CDR1 is SGHNT and CDR2 YENEEA. After removal of 6 bases from V and 9 bases from J, the junction contained 11 bases not matched to a gene. This CDR3 comprises 15 residues. The chain's CDR3 is CASSHREREGGEQFF. The CDR3 DNA reads TGTGCCAGCAGTCATCGGGAGCGGGAGGGCGGTGAGCAGTTCTTC. Supplemented by reference TRBV11-3 and TRBJ2-1, the full variable domain reads EAGVVQSPRYKIIEKKQPVAFWCNPISGHNTLYWYLQNLGQGPELLIRYENEEAVDDSQLPKDRFSAERLKGVDSTLKIQPAELGDSAVYLCASSHREREGGEQFFGPGTRLTVL.

The chain joins TRBV9 to TRBJ2-2; 9 nucleotides line up with TRBD2. V lost 2 bases, J lost 7 bases, and 6 bases stayed unmatched. Germline V gives CDR1 SGDLS, CDR2 YYNGEE. This CDR3 is 15 amino acids long. This CDR3 is CASSVGSGSGGELFF. CDR3 DNA sequence: TGTGCCAGCAGCGTCGGTAGCGGGAGTGGCGGGGAGCTGTTTTTT.

The rearrangement joins TRBV7-9 to TRBJ1-4; the D gene is possibly TRBD1 (6 bases). The germline V gene has CDR1 SEHNR and CDR2 FQNEAQ (reference sequence). This CDR3 comprises 13 residues. V lost 5 bases to trimming and J lost 5 bases, with 9 bases between them. CDR3 sequence reads: CASSRTGNEKLFF. In DNA, the CDR3 is TGTGCCAGCAGCCGTACAGGGAATGAAAAACTGTTTTTT. Combining the CDR3 with reference TRBV7-9 and TRBJ1-4 gives the whole variable domain DTGVSQNPRHKITKRGQNVTFRCDPISEHNRLYWYRQTLGQGPEFLTYFQNEAQLEKSRLLSDRFSAERPKGSFSTLEIQRTEQGDSAMYLCASSRTGNEKLFFGSGTQLSVL.

This CDR3 reads CASSGAGMVGELFF. DNA for the CDR3: TGTGCCAGTAGTGGGGCGGGAATGGTGGGGGAGCTGTTTTTT. The chain links TRBV19 to TRBJ2-2, with a possible D match to TRBD2 (6 bases). Germline loops: CDR1 LNHDA, CDR2 SQIVND (reference sequence). Trimming cost V 5 bases and J 8 bases, with 15 bases left between them. The CDR3 extends over 14 amino acids.